A single sample is the source of the 22 T cell receptor beta chains below, sequenced in a study of T and B cells in COVID-19 patients (dated by TCRdb to the early 2020s). Sequenced on an Illumina MiSeq. Multiplex PCR with BIOMED2 TRB-A/B primer pools was used to amplify the TRB rearrangements. The raw public reads went through TCRdb reprocessing: fastp at Q25, MiXCR clone calling, in-frame beta chains kept. Every CDR3 protein is listed once, alongside the most common genes and DNA of its rows. The sample data list some 5,200 distinct CDR3 sequences, and about 20% of these were observed just once. The ten largest clones take up about 3.5% of the sample. TRB repertoires were amplified using about 230-550 ng of genomic DNA isolated from blood. Sequencing was performed on blood. Receptors originate from a human donor with active COVID-19.

This clonotype is large by share. This rearrangement joins TRBV29-1 to TRBJ2-7; perhaps D is TRBD1 or TRBD2 (5 bases each). V gave up 6 bases and J gave up 1 base, with 7 bases separating them. The V gene's germline CDR1 is SQVTM and CDR2 ANQGSEA. The CDR3 has 11 residues. Here the CDR3 reads CSVGRSYEQYF. CDR3 nucleotides: TGCAGCGTGGGACGGTCCTACGAGCAGTACTTC.

The CDR3 protein is CSASSTGGKNIQYF. The DNA for the CDR3 is TGCAGTGCTAGTAGCACAGGAGGGAAAAACATTCAGTACTTC. The rearrangement uses TRBV20-1 and TRBJ2-4, with a weak D call TRBD2 (6 bases). Germline CDR1 reads DFQATT; CDR2 reads SNEGSKA (reference sequence). The CDR3 is 14 residues long. Trimming cost V 3 bases and J 4 bases, with 13 bases left between them.

This clonotype is deemed medium-sized. The chain recombines TRBV13 with TRBJ2-1; no firm D call. Germline V gene sequence: CDR1 PRHDT, CDR2 FYEKMQ (reference sequence). V lost 0 bases to trimming and J lost 4 bases, with 7 bases between them. CDR3 length: 14 amino acids. The DNA for the CDR3 is TGTGCCAGCAGCTTAGGCCCCAGGTACAATGAGCAGTTCTTC. The encoded protein is CASSLGPRYNEQFF.

This clonotype qualifies as large. The chain recombines TRBV19 with TRBJ2-7, with TRBD2 matching over 9 bases. Trimming took 4 bases from V and 9 from J; bases not matched to a gene: 4. Per germline, CDR1 LNHDA and CDR2 SQIVND (reference sequence). This CDR3 region has 12 residues. This chain's CDR3 is CASSRPSGVQYF. CDR3 DNA: TGTGCCAGTAGTAGGCCTAGCGGGGTGCAGTACTTC.

A note on this clonotype: Given a much more abundant clone one base away, this may be a read error. The rearrangement joins TRBV7-2 to TRBJ2-1, with D perhaps TRBD2 (6 bases). From germline, CDR1 is SGHTA and CDR2 FQGNSA. The CDR3 has 15 amino acids. Trimming shortened V by 1 base and J by 3 bases, and 10 bases separated the two germline ends. In DNA form, the CDR3 reads TGTGCCAGCAGCTTAGTGGGGGGTAACTACAATGAGCAGTTCTTC. It encodes CASSLVGGNYNEQFF.

This clonotype counts as medium-sized. This chain uses TRBV7-9 with TRBJ2-7, with D perhaps matching TRBD1 (6 bases). CDR1 SEHNR and CDR2 FQNEAQ come from the germline V gene (reference sequence). The CDR3 spans 13 residues. V was trimmed by 7 bases and J by 2 bases, leaving 12 bases between them. The CDR3 DNA is TGTGCCAGCAACGTGGACAGTACCTACGAGCAGTACTTC. Residues: CASNVDSTYEQYF.

This clonotype is deemed medium-sized. The rearrangement links TRBV6-5 to TRBJ1-6; D is unclear. Germline assignment: CDR1 MNHEY and CDR2 SVGAGI. Trimming shortened V by 6 bases and J by 5 bases, and 11 bases separated the two germline ends. The CDR3 is made up of 14 amino acids. Written as DNA, the CDR3 is TGTGCCAGCAGAGACGCGGCCAATAATTCACCCCTCCACTTT. This sequence encodes CASRDAANNSPLHF.

By share of the sample, this clonotype is medium-sized. The chain is built from TRBV12-3 or TRBV12-4 and TRBJ1-2; possibly TRBD1 for D (6 bases). Trimming pared 6 bases from V and 8 bases from J, leaving 19 bases between. The CDR3 covers 14 residues. CDR3 bases: TGTGCCAGCAGACGTCGCGGGGGCGCTGGGGGCTACACCTTC. Protein sequence: CASRRRGGAGGYTF.

By share, this clonotype ranks as medium-sized. This chain connects TRBV30 to TRBJ2-3; 12 positions match TRBD2. This CDR3 contains 15 residues. V dropped 1 base and J dropped 4; count of bases not matched to a gene: 3. Germline CDR1 reads GTSNPN; CDR2 reads SVGIG (reference sequence). Here the CDR3 DNA reads TGTGCCTGGAGTGCTAGCGGGGGGGTAGCAGATACGCAGTATTTT. This sequence encodes CAWSASGGVADTQYF.

This clonotype is deemed medium-sized. The V gene is TRBV6-6, the J gene TRBJ2-7, with D possibly being TRBD1 or TRBD2 (5 bases each). With 6 bases removed from V and 0 bases from J, the gap between germline ends came to 9 bases. CDR3 length: 13 residues. Germline CDR1 is MNHNY and CDR2 is SVGAGI (reference sequence). The CDR3: CASRRDGSYEQYF. In DNA form, the CDR3 reads TGTGCCAGCAGAAGGGACGGCTCCTACGAGCAGTACTTC.

This clonotype is medium-sized (0.01 to 0.1%) in the sample. J is TRBJ2-7 and V is TRBV6-8, with 14 bases fitting TRBD2. J lost 5 bases, V lost 2 bases, and 14 bases had no gene match. The CDR3 totals 19 residues. CDR1 and CDR2 from the germline V gene are MNHGY and SAAAGT. The CDR3, as DNA: TGTGCCAGCAGTTACCCTAGGACTAGCGGGAGGCCCCCAAGGGACGAGCAGTACTTC. This codes for CASSYPRTSGRPPRDEQYF.

This clonotype was seen many times. This sequence joins TRBV6-2 or TRBV6-3 and TRBJ1-1, with 8 positions matching TRBD1. CDR1 is MNHEY, CDR2 SVGEGT, per germline. V was clipped by 7 bases and J by 5 bases; unmatched bases: 12. This CDR3 region has 15 residues. CDR3 residues: CASTRPRTGRTEAFF. DNA of the CDR3: TGTGCCAGCACCCGGCCCCGGACAGGGCGGACTGAAGCTTTCTTT.

The table lists this clonotype with many counts. The V gene is TRBV12-3 or TRBV12-4, the J gene TRBJ1-2; 9 bases match TRBD1. The length of the CDR3 is 13 residues. V was clipped by 5 bases and J by 6 bases; unmatched bases: 4. The CDR3 DNA reads TGTGCCAGCAGTGACCGGGACAGGGATGGCTACACCTTC. It is translated as CASSDRDRDGYTF.

In this sample, this clonotype is large (0.1 to 1%). This chain links TRBV19 with TRBJ2-2; TRBD1 matches at 9 bases. The CDR3 is 14 residues long. Germline-derived CDR1 and CDR2 are LNHDA and SQIVND (reference sequence). J was trimmed by 6 bases and V by 7 bases; bases with no gene match: 6. The CDR3 loop is CASTLQGAAGELFF. CDR3 nucleotides: TGTGCCAGTACCCTACAGGGGGCGGCCGGGGAGCTGTTTTTT.

Within the sample, this clonotype is medium-sized. This rearrangement joins TRBV24-1 to TRBJ2-1, with TRBD2 as a possible D gene (5 bases). Germline V gene lookup returns CDR1 KGHDR and CDR2 SFDVKD. The CDR3 has 14 residues. V was cut by 1 base and J by 10 bases, with 13 bases left in between. The CDR3 protein is CATSDFSGKNEQFF. The CDR3 DNA reads as TGTGCCACCAGTGATTTTTCGGGGAAAAACGAGCAGTTCTTC.

By proportion, this clonotype is medium-sized (0.01 to 0.1%). This chain links TRBV11-1 with TRBJ2-5, with a tentative D call TRBD2 (6 bases). The germline V and J ends were trimmed by 3 bases and 2 bases, with 13 bases remaining between them. CDR1 and CDR2 (germline): SGHAT, FQDESV (reference sequence). The CDR3 is made up of 15 amino acids. CDR3 sequence: CASSFRGSGQETQYF. CDR3 bases: TGTGCCAGCAGCTTTCGGGGGAGTGGACAAGAGACCCAGTACTTC.

V and J are TRBV9 and TRBJ2-6; the D is unclear. Germline CDR1 is SGDLS and CDR2 is YYNGEE. Deletions cut 5 bases from V and 0 bases from J, with 9 bases between. The CDR3 has 15 amino acids. The CDR3 reads CASSAGHSGANVLTF. The CDR3 nucleotides are TGTGCCAGCAGTGCTGGGCACTCTGGGGCCAACGTCCTGACTTTC.

This clonotype was counted only a few times. The chain links TRBV10-3 to TRBJ2-2, with 9 bases that match TRBD1. The CDR3 loop spans 15 amino acids. In germline, CDR1 is ENHRY, CDR2 SYGVKD. The J segment lost 6 bases and the V segment lost 3 bases, leaving 5 bases of the junction unmatched. DNA of the CDR3: TGTGCCATCAGTGAATCACAGGGGGCTGCCGGGGAGCTGTTTTTT. This encodes CAISESQGAAGELFF.

The chain has TRBV18 and TRBJ1-1; D unresolved. V was pared by 2 bases and J by 1 base, with 8 bases between. The CDR3 runs to 14 residues. Germline lookup yields CDR1 KGHSH and CDR2 LQKENI. CDR3 in amino acids: CASSPGRGNTEAFF. Written as DNA, the CDR3 is TGTGCCAGCTCACCAGGGCGGGGGAACACTGAAGCTTTCTTT.

The chain links TRBV20-1 to TRBJ2-7, with 9 positions matching TRBD1. The V gene end was trimmed by 4 bases and the J gene end by 4 bases; junction bases not matched to a gene: 11. CDR3 length: 15 amino acids. Germline V gives CDR1 DFQATT, CDR2 SNEGSKA (reference sequence). The DNA of the CDR3 is TGCAGTGCTAAACCGCCGGGACAGGGCGGATACGAGCAGTACTTC. The encoded protein is CSAKPPGQGGYEQYF.

This chain connects TRBV4-2 to TRBJ2-7, with 7 bases that match TRBD2. The CDR3 is 17 amino acids. Germline V gene sequence: CDR1 LGHNA, CDR2 YNFKEQ. Trimming cost V 4 bases and J 2 bases; bases outside gene matches: 14. In DNA, the CDR3 is TGTGCCAGCAGCCCTTCAGCGCGGGGGTACCTCACCTACGAGCAGTACTTC. This codes for CASSPSARGYLTYEQYF.

This clonotype is categorized as medium-sized. The chain couples TRBV19 to TRBJ1-5; D possibly corresponds to TRBD1 (5 bases). The V and J ends lost 3 bases and 2 bases respectively, with 17 bases between them. The CDR3 is 17 residues long. Looked up from germline, CDR1 is LNHDA and CDR2 is SQIVND (reference sequence). The CDR3 reads CASSIGRDSVGNQPQHF. The CDR3 DNA reads TGTGCCAGTAGTATTGGCAGGGATTCAGTAGGCAATCAGCCCCAGCATTTT. Variable domain in full (rest from reference TRBV19 and TRBJ1-5): DGGITQSPKYLFRKEGQNVTLSCEQNLNHDAMYWYRQDPGQGLRLIYYSQIVNDFQKGDIAEGYSVSREKKESFPLTVTSAQKNPTAFYLCASSIGRDSVGNQPQHFGDGTRLSIL.